The rows below give T cell receptor beta chains drawn from one sample of a study of blood T cell repertoires in COVID-19. TCRdb's table, derived via immunoSEQ multiplex PCR, lists solely in-frame clones and lacks some. The table has about 220,000 clones, approximately 86% seen once; the top ten hold 3% to 4.5%. Specimen: peripheral blood. These receptor sequences come from a woman of 80 years or more with acute or convalescent COVID-19. The CDR3 runs from the conserved cysteine through the conserved F or W.

>15|TRBV3-1/TRBV3-2
CASSQVAGAGNTIYF
>15|TRBV10-3
CAISDGTNSGNTIYF
>15|TRBV5-8
CASSLGQGQGYGYTF
>15|TRBV20-1
CSASPSGVPQETQYF
>14|TRBV7-3
CASSKDSSYNEQFF
>15|TRBV18
CASSRTTGNVDEQYF
>16|TRBV7-7
CASSRSTPGNTGELFF
>15|TRBV11-3
CASNLVGQRPHEQYF
>15|TRBV19
CASSRPGQTNQPQHF
>17|TRBV3-1/TRBV3-2
CASSQDRRREDRDTQYF
>13|TRBV28
CASSTVDRGGYTF
>16|TRBV5-4
CASSYPGQGINNEQFF
>16|TRBV19
CASRRYIQGDNQPQHF
>11|TRBV6-5
CASRRGAGAFF
>18|TRBV27
CATTPLGGPGVSNQPQHF
>11|TRBV4-1
CASSQEAEAFF
>14|TRBV5-5
CASSLMGAEETQYF
>17|TRBV19
CASSLRTSGSGANVLTF
>16|TRBV4-1
CASSQVGLGGTGELFF
>16|TRBV2
CASSEAAGTAGYGYTF
>14|TRBV5-1
CASRQGQPTYEQYF
>16|TRBV21-1
CASSKTGRGLQETQYF
>13|TRBV12-3/TRBV12-4
CASSLAVEETQYF
>12|TRBV5-8
CASNNRGTEAFF
>14|TRBV2
CASNYRGLNEKLFF
>14|TRBV7-6
CASTPGGLADTQYF
>15|TRBV10-3
CAISELQGGVQPQHF
>16|TRBV19
CASSPQAGSPNYGYTF
>15|TRBV3-1/TRBV3-2
CASSQDSGYGNTIYF
>14|TRBV10-3
CAISVSGSDQPQHF
>16|TRBV7-2
CASSYRPNRVVETQYF
>14|TRBV28
CASTPAGTTYGYTF
>17|TRBV14
CASSRLKTSGGTNEQFF
>15|TRBV27
CASSSNPLISAPLHF
>13|TRBV28
CASSDRSYGEQYF
>12|TRBV6-5
CASSFPDTEAFF
>14|TRBV5-4
CASSLGTVQETQYF
>14|TRBV14
CASSRSQGAYGYTF
>16|TRBV5-1
CASSLTGTGGLDTQYF
>15|TRBV6-4
CASSQQGTDGQPQHF
>17|TRBV5-1
CASSLGIVGQGNYGYTF
>14|TRBV30
CAWSVDRGDYGYTF
>15|TRBV4-1
CASSQGQGLNTEAFF
>15|TRBV6-5
CASQREGVFGQPQHF
>17|TRBV7-9
CASSSGLAGGRNYEQYF
>14|TRBV5-1
CASSTGQDYNEQFF
>15|TRBV5-4
CASSLGQGMGTEAFF
>14|TRBV16
CASSSTGPDQPQHF
>14|TRBV10-3
CAISGDGGISPQHF
>14|TRBV28
CASSLRGYFNEQYF
>14|TRBV30
CAWNSDRPGNTIYF
>14|TRBV6-5
CASGDIPVNYGYTF
>15|TRBV6-2/TRBV6-3
CASSLLAGSVNEQFF
>14|TRBV10-3
CAISGGQGREKLFF